This TCR beta chain was sequenced for a study of T cell responses to AZD1222 COVID-19 vaccine. The wider study: Both about-4-week and about-12-week second-dose recipients were combined.

Germline V gene lookup returns CDR1 SGHRS and CDR2 YFSETQ. This CDR3 spans 13 amino acids. The V and J ends lost 4 bases and 4 bases respectively, with 11 bases between them. General observations from the study: Increases in Spike-specific TCR breadth and depth were seen after two AZD1222 doses.

Notes on this clone: No antigen is known for it.

TCRdb's copy holds only in-frame clones and misses some; the assay was immunoSEQ multiplex PCR. This table holds around 100,000 clones, 80% to 90% found once. J is TRBJ2-5 and V is TRBV5-1; D is unresolved. Sequencing was performed on peripheral blood, taken on day 0 of AZD1222 vaccination. The TCR originated in an adult in good health. The CDR3 sequence: CASSPTSRETQYF. CDR3 nucleotide sequence: TGCGCCAGCAGCCCCACCTCCCGAGAGACCCAGTACTTC.